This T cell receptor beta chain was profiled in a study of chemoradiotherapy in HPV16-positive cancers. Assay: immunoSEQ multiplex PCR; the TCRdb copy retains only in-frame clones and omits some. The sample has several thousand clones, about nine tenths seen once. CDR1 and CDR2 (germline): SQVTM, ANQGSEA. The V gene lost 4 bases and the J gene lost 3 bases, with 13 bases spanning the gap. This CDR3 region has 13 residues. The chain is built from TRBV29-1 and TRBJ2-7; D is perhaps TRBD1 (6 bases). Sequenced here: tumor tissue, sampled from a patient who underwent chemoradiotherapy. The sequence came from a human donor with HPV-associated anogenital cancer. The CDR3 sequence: CSVGAQGNYEQYF. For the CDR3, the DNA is TGCAGCGTTGGGGCACAGGGCAACTACGAGCAGTACTTC.